A selection of T cell receptor beta chains follows, all from one sample in a study of response to subunit inactivated influenza vaccine. TCRdb reprocessed the RT-PCR reads via MiXCR and lists one record per CDR3 protein. The sample lists 500,000 to 700,000 distinct CDR3 sequences, approximately 20% seen once, with 2.5% to 3.5% in the top ten. This sample was shared with a second study, whose subject was T cells expressing NK-cell markers.

Source: CD4+ T cells sorted from PBMCs, taken 11 to 12 days after vaccination. The receptors were gathered from a man aged 45 to 65 who received an inactivated influenza vaccine. CDR3s include the opening cysteine and the closing phenylalanine or tryptophan. The D gene is left open where the match is weak. For some rows the clone size is stated as once, few or many, or as a class when expanded; others skip it.

V: TRBV12-3/TRBV12-4
D: TRBD1
size: .
J: TRBJ1-6
DNA: TGTGCCAGCAGTCCAGGACAGGATAATTCACCCCTCCACTTT
CDR3: CASSPGQDNSPLHF

V: TRBV12-3/TRBV12-4
D: TRBD2
size: .
J: TRBJ2-7
DNA: TGTGCCAGCCGGGGACTAGCGGGGGGTGGCGAGCAGTACTTC
CDR3: CASRGLAGGGEQYF

V: TRBV6-5
D: TRBD2
size: .
J: TRBJ2-3
DNA: TGTGCCAGCAGTTCCTTAGCGGGAGTCGTCACAGATACGCAGTATTTT
CDR3: CASSSLAGVVTDTQYF

V: TRBV15
D: .
size: few
J: TRBJ2-3
DNA: TGTGCCACCAGCAGAGTGTTAGAAAGCACAGATACGCAGTATTTT
CDR3: CATSRVLESTDTQYF

V: TRBV11-2
D: TRBD2
size: .
J: TRBJ2-1
DNA: TGTGCCAGCAGCATTACTAGCGGGGGGATTATACTCTCCCCATACAATGAGCAGTTCTTC
CDR3: CASSITSGGIILSPYNEQFF

V: TRBV15
D: .
size: many
J: TRBJ1-3
DNA: TGTGCCACCAGCAGAGATATGGGGGCTGGAAACACCATATATTTT
CDR3: CATSRDMGAGNTIYF

V: TRBV28
D: .
size: few
J: TRBJ1-1
DNA: TGTGCCAGCAGTTCTGGTGGAGGGGTGAACACTGAAGCTTTCTTT
CDR3: CASSSGGGVNTEAFF

V: TRBV24-1
D: .
size: .
J: TRBJ1-4
DNA: TGTGCCACCCAGGATCGGAATGAAAAACTGTTTTTT
CDR3: CATQDRNEKLFF

V: TRBV20-1
D: .
size: once
J: TRBJ2-5
DNA: TGCAGTGCCTGGACCGGAGAGACCCAGTACTTC
CDR3: CSAWTGETQYF

V: TRBV28
D: .
size: few
J: TRBJ2-3
DNA: TGTGCCAGCAGCCCGGTACTAGCAGCTACTAGCACAGATACGCAGTATTTT
CDR3: CASSPVLAATSTDTQYF

V: TRBV11-2
D: .
size: .
J: TRBJ2-7
DNA: TGTGCCAGCAGCTTTGGCTATTCCTACGAGCAGTACTTC
CDR3: CASSFGYSYEQYF

V: TRBV28
D: TRBD1
size: .
J: TRBJ1-5
DNA: TGTGCCAGCAGTTCGGGACAGATTAGCAATCAGCCCCAGCATTTT
CDR3: CASSSGQISNQPQHF

V: TRBV27
D: TRBD1
size: .
J: TRBJ1-6
DNA: TGTGCCAGCAGTTTAACGGACAGGGGCACACCCCTCCACTTT
CDR3: CASSLTDRGTPLHF

V: TRBV29-1
D: TRBD1
size: .
J: TRBJ1-1
DNA: TGCAGCGGCGACAGGGGAAACACTGAAGCTTTCTTT
CDR3: CSGDRGNTEAFF

V: TRBV6-1
D: .
size: few
J: TRBJ1-2
DNA: TGTGCCAGCAGTGCCCGTCAACAGGTTAATGGCTACACCTTC
CDR3: CASSARQQVNGYTF

V: TRBV12-3/TRBV12-4
D: TRBD1
size: .
J: TRBJ1-5
DNA: TGTGCCAGCAGACTACAGGGGGGAGGTCAGCCCCAGCATTTT
CDR3: CASRLQGGGQPQHF

V: TRBV12-3/TRBV12-4
D: .
size: few
J: TRBJ2-2
DNA: TGTGCCAGCAGTACAAGCGTGACCGGGGAGCTGTTTTTT
CDR3: CASSTSVTGELFF

V: TRBV12-3/TRBV12-4
D: .
size: few
J: TRBJ2-2
DNA: TGTGCCAGCAGTTTAGGTGGGGCGGGCACCGGGGAGCTGTTTTTT
CDR3: CASSLGGAGTGELFF

V: TRBV2
D: .
size: .
J: TRBJ2-7
DNA: TGTGCCAGCAGGAACCGGGACATAGGGAATCGCGAGCAGTACTTC
CDR3: CASRNRDIGNREQYF

V: TRBV6-5
D: .
size: few
J: TRBJ2-7
DNA: TGTGCCAGCAGTTACGTAGCTTCGGTGTCTGGATTTACGGGGTACGAGCAGTACTTC
CDR3: CASSYVASVSGFTGYEQYF

V: TRBV4-1
D: TRBD1
size: few
J: TRBJ2-7
DNA: TGCGCCAGCAGCCAAGATTACCATCCCGGGACAGGGTCCTACGAGCAGTACTTC
CDR3: CASSQDYHPGTGSYEQYF

V: TRBV12-3/TRBV12-4
D: .
size: many
J: TRBJ1-2
DNA: TGTGCCAGCACAGGATTTCTTTCTGGCTACACCTTC
CDR3: CASTGFLSGYTF

V: TRBV7-2
D: .
size: .
J: TRBJ1-6
DNA: TGTGCCAGCAGCTTAGGGCAGGGGATGGGGACACCCCTCCACTTT
CDR3: CASSLGQGMGTPLHF

V: TRBV14
D: .
size: few
J: TRBJ2-5
DNA: TGTGCCAGCAGCAATGGAGAGACCCAGTACTTC
CDR3: CASSNGETQYF

V: TRBV12-3/TRBV12-4
D: TRBD2
size: .
J: TRBJ2-3
DNA: TGTGCCAGCAGACCGGGGACTAGCGGGAGGGCAGATACGCAGTATTTT
CDR3: CASRPGTSGRADTQYF

V: TRBV10-3
D: TRBD1
size: .
J: TRBJ1-6
DNA: TGTGCCATCAGCCTTTCGGCGCTAGACAGGGCGGGAGTTTCACCCCTCCACTTT
CDR3: CAISLSALDRAGVSPLHF

V: TRBV15
D: TRBD1
size: .
J: TRBJ1-6
DNA: TGTGCCACCAGCTTCCGGGACAGAGATTCCCTCCACTTT
CDR3: CATSFRDRDSLHF

V: TRBV7-2
D: TRBD2
size: few
J: TRBJ2-1
DNA: TGTGCCAGCAGCTTTACCGGGACTAGCTCCTACAATGAGCAGTTCTTC
CDR3: CASSFTGTSSYNEQFF

V: TRBV27
D: .
size: few
J: TRBJ2-3
DNA: TGTGCCAGCAGTTGGGCGGGTAGCACAGATACGCAGTATTTT
CDR3: CASSWAGSTDTQYF

V: TRBV5-1
D: .
size: .
J: TRBJ1-2
DNA: TGCGCCAGCAGCCCGGGGAGGGCGGGCTACACCTTC
CDR3: CASSPGRAGYTF

V: TRBV7-8
D: .
size: few
J: TRBJ2-2
DNA: TGTGCCAGCAGCTTCAAGAGGGGCACCGGGGAGCTGTTTTTT
CDR3: CASSFKRGTGELFF

V: TRBV29-1
D: TRBD2
size: .
J: TRBJ2-1
DNA: TGCAGCGTTGACCTAGCGGGGGTCAATGAGCAGTTCTTC
CDR3: CSVDLAGVNEQFF

V: TRBV7-6
D: TRBD1
size: .
J: TRBJ1-5
DNA: TGTGCCAGCAGCCGCGACAGGGGCGGGGGGACCCAGCATTTT
CDR3: CASSRDRGGGTQHF

V: TRBV7-9
D: TRBD1
size: .
J: TRBJ2-3
DNA: TGTGCCAGCAGCCCCAGGGTCAGGACAGGTACGCAGTATTTT
CDR3: CASSPRVRTGTQYF

V: TRBV12-3/TRBV12-4
D: .
size: few
J: TRBJ1-6
DNA: TGTGCCAGCAGCCGCGATAGCAGATATTCACCCCTCCACTTT
CDR3: CASSRDSRYSPLHF

V: TRBV7-8
D: TRBD2
size: few
J: TRBJ2-7
DNA: TGTGCCAGCAGCTCAATATCTACTAGCGGGGGGGCGGAGCAGTACTTC
CDR3: CASSSISTSGGAEQYF

V: TRBV10-3
D: TRBD1
size: few
J: TRBJ2-7
DNA: TGTGCCATCAGTACTCCGGCCGGGACAGGGGGAACCTACGAGCAGTACTTC
CDR3: CAISTPAGTGGTYEQYF

V: TRBV20-1
D: .
size: .
J: TRBJ2-5
DNA: TGCAGTGCTAGTAGCGGTTCGGCGGGGCCTCGGAAGACCCAGTACTTC
CDR3: CSASSGSAGPRKTQYF

V: TRBV11-1
D: TRBD2
size: few
J: TRBJ2-5
DNA: TGTGCCAGCAGACGACTAGCGGGAGGGCCGGGGGACCAAGAGACCCAGTACTTC
CDR3: CASRRLAGGPGDQETQYF

V: TRBV4-2
D: .
size: once
J: TRBJ2-1
DNA: TGTGCCAGCAGCCAAGAAGGGATCCACGACAATGAGCAGTTCTTC
CDR3: CASSQEGIHDNEQFF

V: TRBV20-1
D: TRBD2
size: few
J: TRBJ2-2
DNA: TGCAGTGCTACGGGAGCCAGGGGACTAGCGGGAAACACCGGGGAGCTGTTTTTT
CDR3: CSATGARGLAGNTGELFF

V: TRBV6-2/TRBV6-3
D: .
size: .
J: TRBJ1-1
DNA: TGTGCCAGCAGACCCCCTGGTCGGACTGAAGCTTTCTTT
CDR3: CASRPPGRTEAFF

V: TRBV4-3
D: .
size: .
J: TRBJ2-3
DNA: TGCGCCAGCAGCCAAGAACTGAGACAGCTCACAGATACGCAGTATTTT
CDR3: CASSQELRQLTDTQYF

V: TRBV28
D: TRBD2
size: few
J: TRBJ2-1
DNA: TGTGCCAGCCAGCGGGAGGGACTTATCTACAATGAGCAGTTCTTC
CDR3: CASQREGLIYNEQFF

V: TRBV28
D: .
size: .
J: TRBJ2-3
DNA: TGTGCCAGCACCGGGACTGGGACGGAGTATTTT
CDR3: CASTGTGTEYF

V: TRBV11-2
D: .
size: few
J: TRBJ2-1
DNA: TGTGCCAGCAGCTTAGAATCTAGTAGGACTGAGCAGTTCTTC
CDR3: CASSLESSRTEQFF

V: TRBV6-1
D: .
size: .
J: TRBJ2-7
DNA: TGTGCCAGCACCGGACAGTCCTACGAGCAGTACTTC
CDR3: CASTGQSYEQYF

V: TRBV5-2
D: .
size: .
J: TRBJ2-2
DNA: TGTGCCATGGGCCACGGGCCGGGGGGATTGTCCGGGGAGCTGTTTTTT
CDR3: CAMGHGPGGLSGELFF

V: TRBV10-3
D: TRBD1
size: few
J: TRBJ1-2
DNA: TGTGCCATCAAGAGGGACAGGGGATATGGCTACACCTTC
CDR3: CAIKRDRGYGYTF

V: TRBV20-1
D: TRBD1
size: .
J: TRBJ1-1
DNA: TGCAGTGCTAGAGATCCCGCCAGGGGACAGGGGGCGCCAATCACTGAAGCTTTCTTT
CDR3: CSARDPARGQGAPITEAFF

V: TRBV5-1
D: TRBD1
size: .
J: TRBJ1-5
DNA: TGCGCCAGCAGCCAGACAGGGGCAAGCAATCAGCCCCAGCATTTT
CDR3: CASSQTGASNQPQHF

V: TRBV6-5
D: TRBD1
size: few
J: TRBJ2-5
DNA: TGTGCCAGCAGCTACCCCATACAGGGGTTAGAGACCCAGTACTTC
CDR3: CASSYPIQGLETQYF

V: TRBV28
D: TRBD1
size: .
J: TRBJ2-7
DNA: TGTGCCAGCAGTTACGCCGGGACAGGGGCCCACGAGCAGTACTTC
CDR3: CASSYAGTGAHEQYF

V: TRBV5-5
D: .
size: .
J: TRBJ2-6
DNA: TGTGCCAGCAGACCCCCCTCTTACTCTGGGGCCAACGTCCTGACTTTC
CDR3: CASRPPSYSGANVLTF

V: TRBV20-1
D: .
size: .
J: TRBJ2-3
DNA: TGCAGTGCCCGGATTGGGGGCACAGATACGCAGTATTTT
CDR3: CSARIGGTDTQYF

V: TRBV11-2
D: TRBD2
size: many
J: TRBJ2-1
DNA: TGTGCCAGCAGCTTAGAGCCCCTAGCGGGAGGGCCTTCGTTTTGGAATGAGCAGTTCTTC
CDR3: CASSLEPLAGGPSFWNEQFF

V: TRBV20-1
D: .
size: many
J: TRBJ1-6
DNA: TGCAGTGCCGTTAACTCCTATAATTCACCCCTCCACTTT
CDR3: CSAVNSYNSPLHF

V: TRBV28
D: TRBD2
size: few
J: TRBJ2-3
DNA: TGTGCCAGCAGCAGAATCCGAGCGGGAGAAGTTCCAGATACGCAGTATTTT
CDR3: CASSRIRAGEVPDTQYF